Presented here are 25 T cell receptor beta chains from one specimen sequenced in a study of cytotoxic CD8 clonotypes in ibrutinib-treated CLL (dated by TCRdb to the early 2020s). Library generation was performed with the immunoSEQ multiplex PCR assay. This is the immuneACCESS table as TCRdb keeps it, with only in-frame sequences that have V and J called. A part of the clones is gone; compared with another copy, unresolved V genes explain less than half, and the rest is unexplained. In this sample the table shows 200,000 to 250,000 clones, 79% of which occur a single time. In total, the top ten clones hold roughly 11% of the sample. The time point label here, explained by the study, means: approximately twelve months on ibrutinib. The sequencing here drew on PBMCs, taken after 12 months of ibrutinib treatment. The receptors here all came from a human donor with chronic lymphocytic leukemia.

The gene calls are TRBV5-1 and TRBJ1-1, with D perhaps TRBD1 (6 bases). Germline CDR1 reads SGHRS; CDR2 reads YFSETQ. This CDR3 is built from 16 residues. The V end was cut by 1 base, the J end by 0 bases, with 13 bases between. This chain's CDR3 is CASSLLQGQMNTEAFF. The CDR3 nucleotides are TGCGCCAGCAGCTTGCTCCAGGGACAAATGAACACTGAAGCTTTCTTT. Full variable domain (missing parts from reference TRBV5-1 and TRBJ1-1): KAGVTQTPRYLIKTRGQQVTLSCSPISGHRSVSWYQQTPGQGLQFLFEYFSETQRNKGNFPGRFSGRQFSNSRSEMNVSTLELGDSALYLCASSLLQGQMNTEAFFGQGTRLTVV.

The CDR3 is CASSERTTLTYEQYF. Written as DNA, the CDR3 is TGTGCCAGCAGTGAACGGACAACTCTTACCTACGAGCAGTACTTC. J is TRBJ2-7 and V is TRBV6-1; D might be TRBD1 (5 bases). The CDR3 has 15 residues. The germline gives CDR1 MNHNS, CDR2 SASEGT. The V end was cut by 2 bases, the J end by 2 bases, with 13 bases between.

The genes are TRBV11-3 and TRBJ2-1; D is undetermined. CDR1 and CDR2 from the germline V gene are SGHNT and YENEEA. CDR3 length: 13 amino acids. With 2 bases removed from V and 5 bases from J, the gap between germline ends came to 7 bases. The CDR3 sequence: CASSLLLDNEQFF. CDR3 nucleotides: TGTGCCAGCAGCTTATTATTAGACAATGAGCAGTTCTTC.

For this clone: The same CDR3 arises from other DNA sequences in this sample as well. This chain connects TRBV11-2 to TRBJ1-3; D call uncertain. V gave up 1 base and J gave up 1 base, with 8 bases separating them. Germline V gives CDR1 SGHAT, CDR2 FQNNGV. The CDR3 consists of 15 residues. CDR3 in amino acids: CASSLGPSSGNTIYF. In nucleotides, the CDR3 is TGTGCCAGCAGCTTAGGTCCCAGTTCTGGAAACACCATATATTTT.

V is TRBV7-9 and J is TRBJ2-7; D might be TRBD1 (6 bases). The germline CDR1 and CDR2 sequences are SEHNR and FQNEAQ (reference sequence). The CDR3 is 11 residues long. The germline V and J ends were trimmed by 5 bases and 8 bases, with 10 bases remaining between them. The CDR3 sequence: CASSLQGKQYF. As DNA, the CDR3 is TGTGCCAGCAGCCTCCAGGGGAAGCAGTACTTC.

The chain links TRBV5-1 to TRBJ1-2, with D tentatively TRBD1 (6 bases). Germline values: CDR1 SGHRS, CDR2 YFSETQ. There are 16 residues in the CDR3. The V end lost 0 bases, the J end lost 4 bases, and 16 bases lay between the germline ends. The CDR3 DNA reads TGCGCCAGCAGCTTGGGCGGGGGCGCAGGATCCTATGGCTACACCTTC. This encodes CASSLGGGAGSYGYTF.

The chain joins TRBV28 to TRBJ2-3; D perhaps matches TRBD1 (6 bases). CDR3 size: 15 residues. The ends were cut back, 8 bases at V and 3 bases at J, with 18 bases in the middle. Per germline, CDR1 MDHEN and CDR2 SYDVKM. The CDR3 reads CASGDTLEITDTQYF. The CDR3 DNA is TGTGCCAGCGGGGACACCTTGGAAATAACAGATACGCAGTATTTT.

The chain joins TRBV6-1 to TRBJ2-1; 7 positions agree with TRBD2. The junction had 4 bases not matched to a gene; V was cut back by 6 bases and J by 5 bases. The CDR3 runs to 13 residues. Germline loops: CDR1 MNHNS, CDR2 SASEGT. CDR3 residues: CASRTSPNNEQFF. CDR3 bases: TGTGCCAGCAGGACTAGCCCGAACAATGAGCAGTTCTTC.

This clone was picked up a small number of times. The CDR3 sequence is CSGGATNEKLFF. Here the CDR3 DNA reads TGCAGCGGTGGGGCAACTAATGAAAAACTGTTTTTT. The chain has TRBV29-1 and TRBJ1-4; no clear D gene. The germline V and J ends were trimmed by 7 bases and 0 bases, with 6 bases remaining between them. CDR1 is SQVTM, CDR2 ANQGSEA, per germline. The CDR3 sequence is 12 residues long.

The chain carries TRBV6-1 and TRBJ1-4, with 8 bases identical to TRBD1. Germline CDR1 MNHNS, CDR2 SASEGT. The CDR3 loop spans 12 amino acids. The V and J ends lost 8 bases and 9 bases, in that order; junction bases with no gene match: 5. CDR3 protein: CASLDRGQKLFF. CDR3 bases: TGTGCCAGCCTTGACAGGGGTCAAAAACTGTTTTTT.

V usage is TRBV23-1 and J usage is TRBJ2-1, with D perhaps TRBD1 or TRBD2 (5 bases each). TRBV23-1 is treated as an ORF (open reading frame) with a function not yet certain. The CDR3 spans 12 residues. V shed 11 bases and J shed 8 bases, with 16 bases lying between them. DNA of the CDR3: TGCGCCGCGAGGGTGGGGCAGTATGAGCAGTTCTTC. Its protein product is CAARVGQYEQFF.

The chain carries TRBV7-6 and TRBJ2-3; a weak D match, TRBD1 (6 bases). CDR1 is SGHVS, CDR2 FNYEAQ, per germline. Trimming shortened V by 4 bases and J by 2 bases, and 13 bases separated the two germline ends. The CDR3 is 15 amino acids. The CDR3 nucleotides read TGTGCCAGCAGCTCCCCGGACAGCTTCACAGATACGCAGTATTTT. Amino acids: CASSSPDSFTDTQYF.

J is TRBJ2-2 and V is TRBV6-5; D possibly matches TRBD1 or TRBD2 (5 bases each). The CDR3 is made up of 14 amino acids. The V end was cut by 5 bases, the J end by 2 bases, with 9 bases between. In germline, CDR1 is MNHEY, CDR2 SVGAGI. CDR3 nucleotides: TGTGCCAGCAGTAGAGGGGAAAACACCGGGGAGCTGTTTTTT. Its translation: CASSRGENTGELFF.

The chain combines TRBV2 with TRBJ2-7, with 9 positions matching TRBD1. Germline V gene lookup returns CDR1 SNHLY and CDR2 FYNNEI. The CDR3 has 15 residues. J gave up 5 bases and V 5 bases, and 10 bases lay outside the gene matches. CDR3 DNA sequence: TGTGCCAGCAGTCGATACAGGGGGCGCGTCGACGAGCAGTACTTC. Translating it yields CASSRYRGRVDEQYF.

CDR3 in DNA: TGTGCCAGCAAACAGGGCCAAGAGACCCAGTACTTC. This codes for CASKQGQETQYF. The V and J genes are TRBV6-6 and TRBJ2-5, with D possibly matching TRBD1 (6 bases). Trimming removed 7 bases from V and 1 base from J, with 7 bases in between. Germline CDR1 reads MNHNY; CDR2 reads SVGAGI (reference sequence). There are 12 residues in the CDR3.

This clone appeared a few times. The J gene is TRBJ1-2, the V gene TRBV4-1; 7 bases align to TRBD1. The V gene end was trimmed by 5 bases and the J gene end by 10 bases; junction bases not matched to a gene: 16. The length of the CDR3 is 15 residues. CDR1 and CDR2 from the germline V gene are MGHRA and YSYEKL. This CDR3 is CASSDLGGTASFYTF. As DNA, the CDR3 is TGCGCCAGCAGCGATCTAGGAGGGACAGCTTCCTTCTACACCTTC.

The chain combines TRBV14 with TRBJ1-1, with D possibly TRBD1 on 5 matching bases. The CDR3 is 14 amino acids. Germline V gene data show CDR1 as SGHDN and CDR2 as FVKESK. Trimming left V 6 bases short and J 4 bases short, with 15 bases between. The CDR3 is CASSLQTGGTEAFF. In DNA, the CDR3 is TGTGCCAGCAGTTTACAGACCGGGGGCACTGAAGCTTTCTTT.

This chain joins TRBV28 and TRBJ2-5; D is undetermined. The CDR3 is 12 amino acids. The V gene lost 4 bases and the J gene lost 3 bases, with 6 bases spanning the gap. Germline V gives CDR1 MDHEN, CDR2 SYDVKM. Written as DNA, the CDR3 is TGTGCCAGCAGTTCGGACGAAGAGACCCAGTACTTC. It encodes CASSSDEETQYF.

This clone has only a few counts. The V gene is TRBV7-9, the J gene TRBJ2-7; D remains unclear. Germline CDR1 SEHNR, CDR2 FQNEAQ (reference sequence). The CDR3 length is 13 residues. The V gene lost 8 bases and the J gene lost 1 base, with 12 bases spanning the gap. The CDR3 region is CASLSSPSYEQYF. The DNA of the CDR3 is TGTGCCAGCCTTTCCAGTCCTTCCTACGAGCAGTACTTC.

The V and J genes are TRBV6-5 and TRBJ2-3; D is uncertain. CDR3 length: 13 residues. V lost 6 bases to trimming and J lost 0 bases, with 7 bases between them. Germline V gives CDR1 MNHEY, CDR2 SVGAGI. CDR3 sequence (DNA): TGTGCCAGCAGACCCGGGAGCACAGATACGCAGTATTTT. Translated: CASRPGSTDTQYF.

The sample holds one count of this clone. This chain joins TRBV9 and TRBJ1-4; possibly TRBD1 for D (5 bases). This CDR3 contains 16 residues. Looked up from germline, CDR1 is SGDLS and CDR2 is YYNGEE. The V gene lost 5 bases and the J gene lost 0 bases, with 14 bases spanning the gap. CDR3 sequence reads: CASSARDRTTNEKLFF. CDR3 DNA: TGTGCCAGCAGTGCCCGAGACAGAACAACTAATGAAAAACTGTTTTTT.

The rearrangement uses TRBV2 and TRBJ2-3; TRBD2 matches 14 bases. Unmatched junction bases numbered 7, after V lost 6 bases and J lost 5 bases. The CDR3 is made up of 16 amino acids. Germline V CDR1 and CDR2: SNHLY, FYNNEI. CDR3 protein: CASRTGLAGEVDTQYF. DNA of the CDR3: TGTGCCAGCAGGACGGGACTAGCGGGAGAGGTAGATACGCAGTATTTT.

This clone has just a few counts. The chain couples TRBV19 to TRBJ1-1; D is perhaps TRBD1 (5 bases). With 5 bases removed from V and 4 bases from J, the gap between germline ends came to 8 bases. The CDR3 length is 12 residues. CDR1 is LNHDA and CDR2 is SQIVND in the germline V gene (reference sequence). The CDR3: CASSAGFTEAFF. CDR3 coding DNA: TGTGCCAGTAGTGCAGGGTTCACTGAAGCTTTCTTT.

The chain employs TRBV5-6 and TRBJ2-7; TRBD1 matches 10 bases. The trim removed 3 bases at V and 3 bases at J, leaving 3 bases unmatched. The CDR3 sequence is 14 residues long. Germline V CDR1 and CDR2: SGHDT, YYEEEE. The CDR3 reads CASSYGQGVYEQYF. CDR3 bases: TGTGCCAGCAGCTACGGACAGGGGGTCTACGAGCAGTACTTC.

J is TRBJ2-1 and V is TRBV7-8; 9 nucleotides line up with TRBD1. V shed 2 bases, J shed 5 bases, and the junction held 7 bases outside the gene matches. Germline V CDR1 and CDR2: SGHVS, FQNEAQ. CDR3 length equals 16 residues. This CDR3 is CASSLPPWDRDNEQFF. CDR3 in DNA: TGTGCCAGCAGCTTACCCCCTTGGGACAGGGACAATGAGCAGTTCTTC.